This T cell receptor beta chain was recovered during a study of blood T cell repertoires in COVID-19. Across the study: The origin of the acute and convalescent COVID-19 samples was the United States, Italy and Spain.

On this clone itself: The same CDR3 is also encoded by other DNA sequences in this sample.

V lost 2 bases and J lost 5; bases outside the gene matches: 4. CDR1 and CDR2 (germline): KGHSH, LQKENI. The CDR3 is 14 residues long. Clones were read by immunoSEQ multiplex PCR, and TCRdb kept only the in-frame ones, dropping some. In the table there are 150,000 or so clones, about 82% of which are singletons. Source material: peripheral blood. The receptor was isolated from a woman in her fifties or sixties with acute or convalescent COVID-19. J is TRBJ2-5 and V is TRBV18, with 8 bases lining up with TRBD1. CDR3 region: CASSPGQGGETQYF. In DNA, the CDR3 is TGTGCCAGCTCACCAGGACAGGGCGGGGAGACCCAGTACTTC.